This T cell receptor beta chain was sequenced for a study of immune heterogeneity within non-small cell lung tumors. Study details: There was 1 tumor not otherwise specified, along with over nine non-squamous carcinomas and several squamous cell carcinomas.

It was with 32 V and 13 J primers that multiplex PCR amplified TCR beta CDR3. Via MiXCR, TCRdb re-called the multiplex PCR reads, giving one row per CDR3 protein. The table has some 31,000 distinct CDR3 sequences, around 28% seen once. Template material for each sample was about 0.55 ug of bulk tumor genomic DNA. Surgeons took several biopsies per primary tumor, spaced far apart, during surgery. These patients got curative surgery after being newly diagnosed with untreated non-small cell lung cancer. Details on this clonotype: This could be a read error, since a much larger clone is one nucleotide away.

V lost 3 bases to trimming and J lost 6 bases, with 18 bases between them. The CDR3 consists of 16 residues. Germline CDR1 KGHSH, CDR2 LQKENI. The TCR was taken from a man in his forties with non-small cell lung cancer. The chain is built from TRBV18 and TRBJ1-5; tentatively, D is TRBD1 (5 bases). The material sequenced was lung tumor tissue. The CDR3: CASSPFEVRDGQPQHF. CDR3 nucleotide sequence: TGTGCCAGCTCACCGTTCGAAGTGAGGGACGGTCAGCCCCAGCATTTT.